There are a few counts of the clone carrying this T cell receptor (beta chain). Its target is not known. This sample stems from a study of shared clonotypes between healthy human individuals. The study's findings and limits: Relative to clonotypes present in all four donors, those not shared had lower generation probabilities.

Germline loops: CDR1 SNHLY, CDR2 FYNNEI. Trimming pared 6 bases from V and 4 bases from J, leaving 10 bases between. The CDR3 totals 14 residues. The repertoire was sequenced with immunoSEQ multiplex PCR; TCRdb's copy has only in-frame clones and lacks some. The data contain some 1 million clones, about 77% of them singletons. This chain connects TRBV2 to TRBJ2-6; D unclear. Source material: memory CD4+ T cells sorted from blood. The subset denotes: CD45RA-negative fraction. The origin of this receptor is a man aged 18 to 30 in good health. In DNA form, the CDR3 reads TGTGCCAGCAGGGTGGGCCTCGGGGCCAACGTCCTGACTTTC. Translated, it gives CASRVGLGANVLTF.